Sequencing of this TCR beta chain was carried out in a study of cytomegalovirus exposure and HLA in healthy donors. Study-level information: Of all 400 or so donors who were genotyped, about 80% belonged to the Caucasian-associated ancestry cluster.

Primers included in the PCR were 60 Vbeta and 13 Jbeta primers. Assay: immunoSEQ multiplex PCR; the TCRdb copy retains only in-frame clones and omits some. The sample yields 160,000 or so clones, almost 80% seen once. V was clipped by 4 bases and J by 6 bases, with 14 bases between them. From germline, CDR1 is SGHRS and CDR2 YFSETQ. The CDR3 is made up of 13 amino acids. Comment on this clone: Its antigen is unidentified.

Findings and limits, study-wide: Earlier analysis yielded a pattern in which most TCR beta V segments were productive about 87% or about 30% of the time. According to a later analysis, donors in an Asian-associated ancestry cluster reportedly had fewer N-insertions than the 666-donor mean. Analyses of presence/absence relied on an assumption of roughly uniform sequencing depth across donors.

The sequence was collected from a man aged 35 to 55 in good health and CMV-seropositive. The chain combines TRBV5-1 with TRBJ2-7, with D possibly being TRBD2 (7 bases). Input material: PBMCs. CDR3 protein: CASSNGGGPEQYF. For the CDR3, the DNA is TGCGCCAGCAGCAACGGCGGGGGCCCCGAGCAGTACTTC.